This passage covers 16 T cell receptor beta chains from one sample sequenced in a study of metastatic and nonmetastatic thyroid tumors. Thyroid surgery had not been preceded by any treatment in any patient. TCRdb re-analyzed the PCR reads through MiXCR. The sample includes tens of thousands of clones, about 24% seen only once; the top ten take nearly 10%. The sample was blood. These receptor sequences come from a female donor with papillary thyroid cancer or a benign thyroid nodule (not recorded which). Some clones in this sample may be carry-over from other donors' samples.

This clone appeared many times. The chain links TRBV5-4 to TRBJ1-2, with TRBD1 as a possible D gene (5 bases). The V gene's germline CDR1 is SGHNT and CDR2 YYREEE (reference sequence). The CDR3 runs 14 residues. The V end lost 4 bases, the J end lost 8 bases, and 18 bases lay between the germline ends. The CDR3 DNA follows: TGTGCCAGCAGCGGATTGACAGACTTTTACGGCTACACCTTC. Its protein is CASSGLTDFYGYTF.

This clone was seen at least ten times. The CDR3 DNA sequence: TGCGCCAGCAGCTTGGCCGGGACACCCACAGATACGCAGTATTTT. It encodes CASSLAGTPTDTQYF. V is TRBV5-1 and J is TRBJ2-3, with D possibly matching TRBD1 (6 bases). Between the trimmed V and J ends, which lost 0 bases and 2 bases, there was a span of 10 bases. Germline values: CDR1 SGHRS, CDR2 YFSETQ. The CDR3 covers 15 residues.

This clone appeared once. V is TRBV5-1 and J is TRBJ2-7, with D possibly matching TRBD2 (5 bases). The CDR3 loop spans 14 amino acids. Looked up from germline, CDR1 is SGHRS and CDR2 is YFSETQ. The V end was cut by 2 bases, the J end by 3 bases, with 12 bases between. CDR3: CASSFSCRDYEQYF. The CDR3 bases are TGCGCCAGCAGCTTTTCTTGCCGGGACTACGAGCAGTACTTC.

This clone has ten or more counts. The CDR3 DNA reads TGTGCCAGCAGCCAAAGACTAGCGTACTACGAGCAGTACTTC. Protein sequence: CASSQRLAYYEQYF. This chain links TRBV3-1 with TRBJ2-7, with 8 positions matching TRBD2. V was pared by 2 bases and J by 3 bases, with 3 bases of the junction left unmatched. Germline V gene lookup returns CDR1 LGHDT and CDR2 YNNKEL (reference sequence). The CDR3 covers 14 residues.

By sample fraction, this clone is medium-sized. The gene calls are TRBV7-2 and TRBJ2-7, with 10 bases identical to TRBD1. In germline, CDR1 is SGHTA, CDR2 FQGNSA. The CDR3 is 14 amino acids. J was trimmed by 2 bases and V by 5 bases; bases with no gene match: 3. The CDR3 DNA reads TGTGCCAGCAGCCCAGGACAGGGGGCCTACGAGCAGTACTTC. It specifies CASSPGQGAYEQYF. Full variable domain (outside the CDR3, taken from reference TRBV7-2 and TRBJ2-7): GAGVSQSPSNKVTEKGKDVELRCDPISGHTALYWYRQSLGQGLEFLIYFQGNSAPDKSGLPSDRFSAERTGGSVSTLTIQRTQQEDSAVYLCASSPGQGAYEQYFGPGTRLTVT.

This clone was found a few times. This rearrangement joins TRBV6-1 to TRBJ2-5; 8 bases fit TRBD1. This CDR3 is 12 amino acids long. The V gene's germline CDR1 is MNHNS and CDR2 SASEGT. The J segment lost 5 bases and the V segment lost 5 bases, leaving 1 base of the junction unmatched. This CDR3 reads CASSPGGETQYF. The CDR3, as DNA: TGTGCCAGCAGTCCAGGGGGCGAGACCCAGTACTTC.

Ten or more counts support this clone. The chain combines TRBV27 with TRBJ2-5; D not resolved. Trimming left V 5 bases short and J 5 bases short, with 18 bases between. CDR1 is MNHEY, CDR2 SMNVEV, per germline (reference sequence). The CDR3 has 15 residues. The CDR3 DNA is TGTGCCAGCAGTGAACGGACCCCCATGCGGGAGACCCAGTACTTC. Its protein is CASSERTPMRETQYF.

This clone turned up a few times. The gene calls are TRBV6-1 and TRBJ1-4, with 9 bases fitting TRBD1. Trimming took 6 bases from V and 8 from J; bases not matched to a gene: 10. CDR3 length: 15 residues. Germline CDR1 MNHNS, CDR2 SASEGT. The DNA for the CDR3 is TGTGCCAGCAGCCAAGAGGGGACAGGGAGGGAAAAACTGTTTTTT. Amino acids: CASSQEGTGREKLFF.

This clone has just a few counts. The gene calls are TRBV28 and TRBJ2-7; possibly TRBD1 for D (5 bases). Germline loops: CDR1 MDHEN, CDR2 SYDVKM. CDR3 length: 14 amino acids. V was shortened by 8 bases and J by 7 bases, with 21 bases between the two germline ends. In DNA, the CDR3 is TGTGCCAGCGCCCCCCCCAGGGCCTCTGGTGAGCAGTACTTC. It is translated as CASAPPRASGEQYF.

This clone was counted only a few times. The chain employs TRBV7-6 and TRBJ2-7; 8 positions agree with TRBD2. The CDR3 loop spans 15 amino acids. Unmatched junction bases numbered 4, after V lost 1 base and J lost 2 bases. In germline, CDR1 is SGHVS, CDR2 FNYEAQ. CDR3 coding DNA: TGTGCCAGCAGCTTAGAACAGCGGGGGCCCTACGAGCAGTACTTC. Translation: CASSLEQRGPYEQYF.

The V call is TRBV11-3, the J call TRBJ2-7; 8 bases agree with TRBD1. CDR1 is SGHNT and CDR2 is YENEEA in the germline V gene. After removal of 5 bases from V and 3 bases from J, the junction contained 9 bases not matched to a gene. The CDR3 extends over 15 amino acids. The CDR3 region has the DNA TGTGCCAGCAGCCTGTCGACAGGGGTAAGCTACGAGCAGTACTTC. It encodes CASSLSTGVSYEQYF.

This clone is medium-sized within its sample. The CDR3 bases are TGTGCCAGCAGTGAAGGGGGGAACGGCTATGGCTACACCTTC. The encoded protein is CASSEGGNGYGYTF. The V call is TRBV6-1, the J call TRBJ1-2, with D possibly TRBD1 on 5 matching bases. From germline, CDR1 is MNHNS and CDR2 SASEGT. The germline V and J ends were trimmed by 1 base and 4 bases, with 10 bases remaining between them. This CDR3 spans 14 amino acids.

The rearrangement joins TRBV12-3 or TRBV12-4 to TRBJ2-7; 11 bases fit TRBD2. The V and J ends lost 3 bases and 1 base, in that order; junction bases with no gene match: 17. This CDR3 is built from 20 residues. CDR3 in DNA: TGTGCCAGCAGTTTGGTTATGCGTAGCGGGAGGGCTGCTATTTCCTACGAGCAGTACTTC. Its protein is CASSLVMRSGRAAISYEQYF.

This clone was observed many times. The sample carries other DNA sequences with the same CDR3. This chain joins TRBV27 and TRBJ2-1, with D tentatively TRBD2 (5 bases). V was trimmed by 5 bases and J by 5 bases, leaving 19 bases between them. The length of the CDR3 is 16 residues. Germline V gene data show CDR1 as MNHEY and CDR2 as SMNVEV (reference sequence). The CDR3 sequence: CASSPFAGEDNNEQFF. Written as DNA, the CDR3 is TGTGCCAGCAGTCCCTTTGCCGGGGAAGATAACAATGAGCAGTTCTTC.

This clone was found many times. The CDR3 reads CASSLGGVQETQYF. CDR3 bases: TGTGCCAGCAGCTTAGGGGGGGTTCAAGAGACCCAGTACTTC. The chain links TRBV7-2 to TRBJ2-5; tentative D call: TRBD2 (6 bases). The CDR3 runs 14 residues. CDR1 SGHTA and CDR2 FQGNSA come from the germline V gene. V was trimmed by 1 base and J by 2 bases, leaving 8 bases between them. The entire variable domain, with the rest obtained from reference TRBV7-2 and TRBJ2-5, is as follows: GAGVSQSPSNKVTEKGKDVELRCDPISGHTALYWYRQSLGQGLEFLIYFQGNSAPDKSGLPSDRFSAERTGGSVSTLTIQRTQQEDSAVYLCASSLGGVQETQYFGPGTRLLVL.

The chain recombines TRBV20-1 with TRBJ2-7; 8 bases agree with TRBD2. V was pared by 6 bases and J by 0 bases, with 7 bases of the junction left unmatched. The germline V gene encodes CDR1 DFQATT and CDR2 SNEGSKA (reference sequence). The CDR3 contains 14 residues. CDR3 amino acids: CSADLGTSSYEQYF. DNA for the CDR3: TGCAGTGCCGACCTGGGGACTAGCTCCTACGAGCAGTACTTC.